Sequencing of this T cell receptor (beta chain) was carried out in a study of blood T cell repertoires in COVID-19. Overall study: The origin of the acute and convalescent COVID-19 samples was the United States, Italy and Spain. T cells, B-cell-depleted T cells, or PBMCs supplied cDNA or gDNA.

Libraries were prepared by immunoSEQ multiplex PCR; TCRdb keeps only in-frame clonotypes and omits some of them. The sample lists some 110,000 clones, approximately 85% seen once, with around 3% in the top ten. The Seattle patients, enrolled during active infection, were followed longitudinally. Looked up from germline, CDR1 is SQVTM and CDR2 is ANQGSEA. The CDR3 has 13 residues. V dropped 4 bases and J dropped 2 bases, with 11 bases sitting between them. This clone was observed a few times. The chain links TRBV29-1 to TRBJ1-1; D is unclear. Sequencing was done on a sample of peripheral blood. The receptor's source is an elderly woman with COVID-19, enrolled during active disease. This chain's CDR3 is CSVVGAENTEAFF. The DNA of the CDR3 is TGCAGCGTTGTGGGAGCGGAAAACACTGAAGCTTTCTTT.